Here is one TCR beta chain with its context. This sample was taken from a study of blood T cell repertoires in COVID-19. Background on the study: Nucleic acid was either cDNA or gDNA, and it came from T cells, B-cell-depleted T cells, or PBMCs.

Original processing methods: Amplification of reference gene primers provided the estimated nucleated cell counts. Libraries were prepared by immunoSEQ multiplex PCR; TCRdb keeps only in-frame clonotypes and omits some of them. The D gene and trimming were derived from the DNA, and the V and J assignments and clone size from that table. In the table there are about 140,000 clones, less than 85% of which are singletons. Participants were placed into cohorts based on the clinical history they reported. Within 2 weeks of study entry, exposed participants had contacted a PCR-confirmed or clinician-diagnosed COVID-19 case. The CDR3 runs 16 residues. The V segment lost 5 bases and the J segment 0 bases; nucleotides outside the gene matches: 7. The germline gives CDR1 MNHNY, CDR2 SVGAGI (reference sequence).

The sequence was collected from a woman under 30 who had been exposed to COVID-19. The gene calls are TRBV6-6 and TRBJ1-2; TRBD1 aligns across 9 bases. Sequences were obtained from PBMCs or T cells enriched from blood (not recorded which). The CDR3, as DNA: TGTGCCAGCAGTCGGACAGGGGATTTGGCTAACTATGGCTACACCTTC. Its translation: CASSRTGDLANYGYTF.